These T cell receptor beta chains were read from a single sample in a study of blood T cells in healthy people across ages. TCRdb recomputed calls from the 5' RACE reads with MiXCR, one row per CDR3 protein. The table shows about 1.4 million distinct CDR3 sequences, with approximately 59% occurring only once. Input material: blood. The source of these receptors is a man between 18 and 29 years old in good health. The CDR3 runs from the conserved cysteine through the conserved F or W. D genes are given only for firm matches. Clone size, where shown, is once, few, many, or a class for clones that have expanded.

d_call: NA; v_call: TRBV20-1; clone_size: NA; j_call: TRBJ2-7; cdr3_nt: TGCAATGTGGGGACGGTGTACGAGCAGTACTTC; cdr3_aa: CNVGTVYEQYF
d_call: TRBD1; v_call: TRBV12-3/TRBV12-4; clone_size: few; j_call: TRBJ1-2; cdr3_nt: TGTGCCAGCAGTTTAGCCCAACCCCAGGGGGCCGGGTATGGCTACACCTTC; cdr3_aa: CASSLAQPQGAGYGYTF
d_call: TRBD1; v_call: TRBV5-1; clone_size: once; j_call: TRBJ2-7; cdr3_nt: TGCGCCAGCAGCTTACGGACAGGGGGCCTGCACGAGCAGTACTTC; cdr3_aa: CASSLRTGGLHEQYF
d_call: NA; v_call: TRBV6-1; clone_size: few; j_call: TRBJ1-2; cdr3_nt: TGTGCCAGCAGTGAGCTGCTAAACTATGGCTACACCTTC; cdr3_aa: CASSELLNYGYTF
d_call: TRBD2; v_call: TRBV4-3; clone_size: NA; j_call: TRBJ2-3; cdr3_nt: TGCGCCAGCAGCCCGGTAGCGGGGGTGGATACGCAGTATTTT; cdr3_aa: CASSPVAGVDTQYF
d_call: NA; v_call: TRBV6-2/TRBV6-3; clone_size: NA; j_call: TRBJ2-3; cdr3_nt: TGTGCCAGCAGTTACGACGGACGAGCGGACACAGATACGCAGTATTTT; cdr3_aa: CASSYDGRADTDTQYF
d_call: TRBD2; v_call: TRBV10-3; clone_size: few; j_call: TRBJ2-1; cdr3_nt: TGTGCCATCAGTGAGACTAGCGGGGGCACTAAGGAGCAGTTCTTC; cdr3_aa: CAISETSGGTKEQFF
d_call: NA; v_call: TRBV10-3; clone_size: NA; j_call: TRBJ1-1; cdr3_nt: TGTGCCATCACGGGGCAACTGAACACTGAAGCTTTCTTT; cdr3_aa: CAITGQLNTEAFF
d_call: NA; v_call: TRBV11-2; clone_size: few; j_call: TRBJ2-3; cdr3_nt: TGTGCCAGCAACGGGGCGGGACGCACAGATACGCAGTATTTT; cdr3_aa: CASNGAGRTDTQYF
d_call: NA; v_call: TRBV29-1; clone_size: NA; j_call: TRBJ2-1; cdr3_nt: TGCAGCGTTGAAGGTGTGGGCAGTGGGACCCAGTTCTTC; cdr3_aa: CSVEGVGSGTQFF
d_call: NA; v_call: TRBV10-3; clone_size: NA; j_call: TRBJ2-7; cdr3_nt: TGTGCCATCAGTGACCCAAGGAGCGAGCAGTACTTC; cdr3_aa: CAISDPRSEQYF
d_call: NA; v_call: TRBV7-8; clone_size: few; j_call: TRBJ2-3; cdr3_nt: TGTGCCAGCAGCTTGATGACCGCGACAGATACGCAGTATTTT; cdr3_aa: CASSLMTATDTQYF
d_call: TRBD2; v_call: TRBV2; clone_size: NA; j_call: TRBJ2-3; cdr3_nt: TGTGCCAGCCTGGCACTAGCGGGCCCCACAGATACGCAGTATTTT; cdr3_aa: CASLALAGPTDTQYF
d_call: NA; v_call: TRBV4-2; clone_size: NA; j_call: TRBJ1-1; cdr3_nt: TGTGCCAGCAGCCAAGATCTTGGGACGCGTCTGGGGGTGAACACTGAAGCTTTCTTT; cdr3_aa: CASSQDLGTRLGVNTEAFF
d_call: NA; v_call: TRBV9; clone_size: NA; j_call: TRBJ2-7; cdr3_nt: TGTGCCAGCAGCCCCCGGGACGCTGGGGAGCAGTACTTC; cdr3_aa: CASSPRDAGEQYF
d_call: TRBD1; v_call: TRBV11-1; clone_size: NA; j_call: TRBJ2-5; cdr3_nt: TGTGCCAGCAGCTTATCCGGGACAGGATCCCAAGAGACCCAGTACTTC; cdr3_aa: CASSLSGTGSQETQYF